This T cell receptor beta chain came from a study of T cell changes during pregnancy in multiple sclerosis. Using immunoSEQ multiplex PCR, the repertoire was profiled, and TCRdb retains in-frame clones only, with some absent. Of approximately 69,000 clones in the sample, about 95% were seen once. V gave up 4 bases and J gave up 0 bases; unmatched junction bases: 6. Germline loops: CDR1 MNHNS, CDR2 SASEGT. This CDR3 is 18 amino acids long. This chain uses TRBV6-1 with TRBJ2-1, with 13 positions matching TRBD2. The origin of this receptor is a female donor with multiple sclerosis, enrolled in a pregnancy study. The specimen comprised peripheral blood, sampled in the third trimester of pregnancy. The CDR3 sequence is CASSATSGGAYSYNEQFF. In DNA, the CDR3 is TGTGCCAGCAGTGCTACTAGCGGGGGGGCCTACTCCTACAATGAGCAGTTCTTC.